This TCR beta chain was profiled in a study of cytomegalovirus exposure and HLA in healthy donors. The study, taken as a whole, reports: TCR sequences were mostly rare, though some public TCRs occurred in many donors.

Concerning this clone: No antigen is known for it.

The PCR made use of 60 Vbeta and 13 Jbeta primers. Using immunoSEQ multiplex PCR, the repertoire was profiled, and TCRdb retains in-frame clones only, with some absent. The sample contains 190,000 or so clones, roughly 80% of which appear only once. Germline V gives CDR1 MNHEY, CDR2 SMNVEV (reference sequence). Losses at the gene ends were 6 bases for V and 4 bases for J; bases not matched to a gene: 14. There are 16 residues in the CDR3. This sequence joins TRBV27 and TRBJ1-2, with 7 bases aligning to TRBD1. The source material was PBMCs. The TCR sequence derives from a boy between 5 and 17 years old in good health and CMV-seronegative. Written as DNA, the CDR3 is TGTGCCAGCAGACTGACAGGGTCGGGTGTTGTCTATGGCTACACCTTC. This encodes CASRLTGSGVVYGYTF.